One and the same sample provided the 29 T cell receptor beta chains below, sequenced in a study of blood T cell repertoires in COVID-19. Produced via immunoSEQ multiplex PCR; TCRdb's table is partial and in-frame only. The top ten clones hold 8.3% of a sample with some 530,000 clones, approximately 91% of them seen once. Sequencing was carried out using PBMCs or T cells enriched from blood (not recorded which). Receptors were obtained from an older woman who had recovered from COVID-19.

The chain couples TRBV27 to TRBJ1-4; the match to TRBD1 covers 7 bases. J lost 0 bases, V lost 6 bases, and 4 bases had no gene match. Germline V gene lookup returns CDR1 MNHEY and CDR2 SMNVEV (reference sequence). The CDR3 is 15 amino acids. In nucleotides, the CDR3 is TGTGCCAGCAGATACAGGGGAGCAACTAATGAAAAACTGTTTTTT. It translates to CASRYRGATNEKLFF.

The CDR3 reads CASSQGQGRSGNTIYF. The CDR3 DNA reads TGTGCCAGCAGCCAAGGACAGGGGAGATCTGGAAACACCATATATTTT. The genes are TRBV5-4 and TRBJ1-3; 9 bases are shared with TRBD1. V shed 4 bases, J shed 1 base, and the junction held 6 bases outside the gene matches. The CDR3 spans 16 residues. Germline lookup yields CDR1 SGHNT and CDR2 YYREEE (reference sequence).

In DNA form, the CDR3 reads TGTGCCAGCAGTCTCCCCCGGGGCTACGAGCAGTACGTC. Translating it yields CASSLPRGYEQYV. The chain has TRBV6-5 and TRBJ2-7, with D maybe TRBD2 (5 bases). The CDR3 consists of 13 residues. Trimming removed 5 bases at V and 3 bases at J, with 11 bases between. Germline assignment: CDR1 MNHEY and CDR2 SVGAGI.

V gene TRBV21-1 combines with J gene TRBJ2-2; the table's D call, TRBD1, has no DNA check behind it. TRBV21-1 constitutes a pseudogene. This CDR3 spans 14 amino acids. The CDR3 protein is CASSIRVYTGELFF. CDR3 sequence (DNA): TGTGCCAGCAGTATCAGGGTCTACACCGGGGAGCTGTTTTTT.

This chain links TRBV2 with TRBJ1-2; maybe TRBD1 (5 bases). V lost 4 bases and J lost 0, with 6 bases in between. CDR1 is SNHLY, CDR2 FYNNEI, per germline. The CDR3 has 13 residues. In DNA form, the CDR3 reads TGTGCCAGCAGTGGGACACCTAACTATGGCTACACCTTC. Encoded protein: CASSGTPNYGYTF.

The chain joins TRBV5-6 to TRBJ2-3; TRBD1 matches 10 bases. V dropped 3 bases and J dropped 0; count of bases not matched to a gene: 10. Germline V gene data show CDR1 as SGHDT and CDR2 as YYEEEE. The CDR3 extends over 18 amino acids. CDR3 nucleotide sequence: TGTGCCAGCAGCTCCCGGACAGGGGGATACACTAGCACAGATACGCAGTATTTT. This translates into CASSSRTGGYTSTDTQYF.

This clone showed up just once. The CDR3 is CASSQGQALSSYNSPLHF. The CDR3 nucleotides are TGTGCCAGCAGCCAAGGACAGGCCCTTAGCTCCTATAATTCACCCCTCCACTTT. The chain combines TRBV14 with TRBJ1-6; tentatively, D is TRBD1 (6 bases). Trimming cost V 1 base and J 0 bases, with 13 bases left between them. CDR3 size: 18 residues. Germline V gene sequence: CDR1 SGHDN, CDR2 FVKESK.

This chain uses TRBV21-1 with TRBJ1-3; TRBD1, as called in the table, went unchecked against the DNA. TRBV21-1 is termed a pseudogene. The CDR3 covers 16 residues. CDR3 DNA: TGTGCCAGCAGCAAAGCGCGACAGGGGGCCAGAAACACCATATATTTT. Its translation is CASSKARQGARNTIYF.

This clone was seen more than once but under ten times. The chain carries TRBV28 and TRBJ1-2, with 9 bases that match TRBD1. V lost 6 bases to trimming and J lost 3 bases; unmatched junction nucleotides: 8. The germline gives CDR1 MDHEN, CDR2 SYDVKM. This CDR3 region has 15 residues. CDR3 bases: TGTGCCAGCAGCTCTCCGGGACAGGGTGACTATGGCTACACCTTC. Translated, it gives CASSSPGQGDYGYTF.

V gene TRBV4-1 combines with J gene TRBJ1-2; D is undetermined. Germline lookup yields CDR1 MGHRA and CDR2 YSYEKL. The CDR3 totals 19 residues. Trimming took 0 bases from V and 0 from J, leaving 20 bases between them. The CDR3 region is CASSQDHGGEFWANYGYTF. DNA for the CDR3: TGCGCCAGCAGCCAAGATCATGGCGGGGAATTTTGGGCTAACTATGGCTACACCTTC.

This clone turned up a few times. This chain uses TRBV19 with TRBJ1-5, with 7 bases that match TRBD1. The V gene end was trimmed by 5 bases and the J gene end by 4 bases; junction bases not matched to a gene: 20. The germline CDR1 and CDR2 sequences are LNHDA and SQIVND (reference sequence). This CDR3 region has 19 residues. The CDR3 region is CASSPKVGIGTAKNQPQHF. CDR3 DNA: TGTGCCAGTAGTCCCAAGGTGGGGATCGGGACAGCTAAGAATCAGCCCCAGCATTTT.

The chain carries TRBV15 and TRBJ1-6; TRBD1 matches 9 bases. Looked up from germline, CDR1 is LNHNV and CDR2 is YYDKDF (reference sequence). J lost 4 bases, V lost 2 bases, and 6 bases had no gene match. The CDR3 has 17 residues. The CDR3 nucleotides are TGTGCCACCAGCAGAAACAGACAGGGGGGGTATAATTCACCCCTCCACTTT. Translation gives CATSRNRQGGYNSPLHF. The full variable domain, in which reference TRBV15 and TRBJ1-6 provide the parts outside the CDR3, is DAMVIQNPRYQVTQFGKPVTLSCSQTLNHNVMYWYQQKSSQAPKLLFHYYDKDFNNEADTPDNFQSRRPNTSFCFLDIRSPGLGDTAMYLCATSRNRQGGYNSPLHFGNGTRLTVT.

This clone was seen more than once but under ten times. Within the sample, other DNA sequences also encode this same CDR3. V usage is TRBV7-2 and J usage is TRBJ2-2; possible D gene TRBD1, 6 bases. CDR1 SGHTA and CDR2 FQGNSA come from the germline V gene. Trimming shortened V by 1 base and J by 0 bases, and 9 bases separated the two germline ends. This CDR3 is 16 amino acids long. CDR3 coding DNA: TGTGCCAGCAGCTTAGTTGCAGGGGCGAACACCGGGGAGCTGTTTTTT. This gives the protein CASSLVAGANTGELFF.

The chain links TRBV18 to TRBJ2-5; TRBD2 matches at 7 bases. Germline lookup yields CDR1 KGHSH and CDR2 LQKENI. V shed 1 base, J shed 6 bases, and the junction held 17 bases outside the gene matches. This CDR3 has 18 residues. The CDR3 here is CASSPLDPYTLAAKTQYF. DNA for the CDR3: TGTGCCAGCTCACCACTTGATCCATATACGCTAGCGGCGAAGACCCAGTACTTC.

On this clone itself: The junction shows a germline mismatch at one end, possibly a read error. The chain joins TRBV7-7 to TRBJ2-1, with D maybe TRBD1 (5 bases). The germline gives CDR1 SSHAT, CDR2 FNYEAQ (reference sequence). The CDR3 extends over 15 amino acids. The CDR3 loop reads CASSQYGQGGNEQFF. CDR3 in DNA: TGTGCTAGCAGCCAGTACGGGCAGGGTGGGAATGAGCAGTTCTTC.

The CDR3 coding sequence is TGTGCCAGCAGCCGCAGGGAGGGGGGCACTGAAGCTTTCTTT. Protein: CASSRREGGTEAFF. The chain has TRBV3-1 (or the pseudogene TRBV3-2) and TRBJ1-1; D possibly corresponds to TRBD1 (6 bases). This CDR3 has 14 amino acids. The germline V and J ends were trimmed by 4 bases and 4 bases, with 13 bases remaining between them. The germline V gene has CDR1 LGHDT and CDR2 YNNKEL (reference sequence).

This chain links TRBV12-3 or TRBV12-4 with TRBJ1-5; 9 nucleotides match TRBD1. The CDR3 totals 13 residues. After removal of 10 bases from V and 2 bases from J, the junction contained 3 bases not matched to a gene. CDR3 sequence (DNA): TGTGCCACAAGACAGGGGGGCAATCAGCCCCAGCATTTT. This gives the protein CATRQGGNQPQHF.

This clone was found once. The chain links TRBV18 to TRBJ1-1; 9 bases fit TRBD1. Germline V lookup: CDR1 KGHSH, CDR2 LQKENI. The CDR3 is 15 residues long. V gave up 2 bases and J gave up 7 bases; unmatched junction bases: 8. CDR3 region: CASSPFSGTGIEAFF. The CDR3 bases are TGTGCCAGCTCACCATTTTCCGGGACAGGGATTGAAGCTTTCTTT.

The rearrangement uses TRBV27 and TRBJ1-5; tentative D call: TRBD1 (5 bases). CDR3 size: 14 residues. Deletions cut 7 bases from V and 3 bases from J, with 13 bases between. From germline, CDR1 is MNHEY and CDR2 SMNVEV (reference sequence). This CDR3 reads CASTPGGTNQPQHF. The CDR3 DNA reads as TGTGCCAGCACCCCCGGGGGGACCAATCAGCCCCAGCATTTT.

This chain links TRBV7-2 with TRBJ1-5, with D possibly matching TRBD1 (6 bases). Trimming cost V 1 base and J 0 bases, with 16 bases left between them. This CDR3 is built from 18 residues. CDR1 and CDR2 (germline): SGHTA, FQGNSA. The CDR3 DNA sequence: TGTGCCAGCAGCTTAGAGTACAGGGATTGGGCTAGCAATCAGCCCCAGCATTTT. Its protein is CASSLEYRDWASNQPQHF.

The gene calls are TRBV2 and TRBJ1-1; D might be TRBD1 (5 bases). The V and J ends lost 4 bases and 5 bases respectively, with 17 bases between them. The germline V gene encodes CDR1 SNHLY and CDR2 FYNNEI. The CDR3 is 15 amino acids. The CDR3 sequence: CASSVKKRGGTEAFF. The CDR3 nucleotides read TGTGCCAGCAGTGTGAAGAAGAGGGGAGGGACTGAAGCTTTCTTT.

The chain couples TRBV7-9 to TRBJ1-1, with 8 bases that match TRBD1. V lost 5 bases and J lost 3; bases outside the gene matches: 5. The CDR3 runs 14 residues. CDR1 SEHNR and CDR2 FQNEAQ come from the germline V gene (reference sequence). The CDR3 sequence is CASSPGQGYTEAFF. Written as DNA, the CDR3 is TGTGCCAGCAGCCCCGGACAGGGCTACACTGAAGCTTTCTTT.

The genes are TRBV5-4 and TRBJ2-3, with D possibly TRBD2 on 5 matching bases. The germline gives CDR1 SGHNT, CDR2 YYREEE (reference sequence). V was clipped by 6 bases and J by 1 base, with 9 bases between them. This CDR3 has 13 amino acids. For the CDR3, the DNA is TGTGCCAGCAATTTGAGGGGCACAGATACGCAGTATTTT. As protein: CASNLRGTDTQYF.

The genes are TRBV19 and TRBJ1-5; a weak D match, TRBD1 (5 bases). CDR3 length: 14 residues. Looked up from germline, CDR1 is LNHDA and CDR2 is SQIVND (reference sequence). Trimming stripped 3 bases from V and 4 bases from J, with 10 bases between. The CDR3 loop is CASSMEGRNQPQHF. CDR3 in DNA: TGTGCCAGTAGTATGGAGGGGAGGAATCAGCCCCAGCATTTT.

This chain connects TRBV5-1 to TRBJ2-1; TRBD2 agrees at 9 bases. V shed 0 bases and J 8 bases; nucleotides not matched to a gene: 6. The germline CDR1 and CDR2 sequences are SGHRS and YFSETQ. The CDR3 extends over 15 amino acids. CDR3 DNA: TGCGCCAGCAGCTTGGACATAGCGGGGGAGGATGAGCAGTTCTTC. This sequence encodes CASSLDIAGEDEQFF.

V is TRBV6-5 and J is TRBJ1-1; 8 bases fit TRBD1. The CDR3 runs to 15 residues. Trimming took 5 bases from V and 4 from J; bases not matched to a gene: 9. In germline, CDR1 is MNHEY, CDR2 SVGAGI. CDR3: CASSHSRGLSTEAFF. The CDR3 region has the DNA TGTGCCAGCAGTCACAGCAGGGGGCTGAGCACTGAAGCTTTCTTT.

J is TRBJ2-2 and V is TRBV4-1, with D perhaps matching TRBD1 (6 bases). With 0 bases removed from V and 0 bases from J, the gap between germline ends came to 17 bases. CDR1 and CDR2 from the germline V gene are MGHRA and YSYEKL. The CDR3 sequence is 19 residues long. CDR3 DNA: TGCGCCAGCAGCCAAGATATTATTTTCGGGACATCGAACACCGGGGAGCTGTTTTTT. Protein sequence: CASSQDIIFGTSNTGELFF.

The chain couples TRBV7-9 to TRBJ2-3; D is uncertain. Between the trimmed V and J ends, which lost 0 bases and 2 bases, there was a span of 9 bases. The CDR3 spans 15 residues. The germline gives CDR1 SEHNR, CDR2 FQNEAQ (reference sequence). CDR3 nucleotides: TGTGCCAGCAGCTTAGCGGGCCGGTCCACAGATACGCAGTATTTT. Translating it yields CASSLAGRSTDTQYF.

The chain has TRBV4-1 and TRBJ2-1; 16 bases are shared with TRBD2. CDR1 is MGHRA and CDR2 is YSYEKL in the germline V gene. The CDR3 loop spans 17 amino acids. V dropped 4 bases and J dropped 8; count of bases not matched to a gene: 8. CDR3 nucleotides: TGCGCCAGCAGCCTTGGGACTAGCGGGGGGGCCAGGGATGAGCAGTTCTTC. Translation gives CASSLGTSGGARDEQFF.